The clone carrying this T cell receptor (beta chain) was seen repeatedly, ten times or more. The antigen remains undetermined. Libraries for TCR beta were made by quantitative 5'-RACE with molecular barcodes. Via MiXCR, TCRdb re-called the 5' RACE reads, giving one row per CDR3 protein. The table shows about 52,000 distinct CDR3 sequences, with approximately 8% occurring only once. The entry originates in a study of CD8 T cells in ankylosing spondylitis. Study results and caveats: Peripheral blood samples showed relatively rare disease-linked clones, and these clones were CD8+.

Germline CDR1 is KGHSH and CDR2 is LQKENI. Trimming pared 2 bases from V and 9 bases from J, leaving 14 bases between. This CDR3 is 14 amino acids long. This TCR derives from a female donor with ankylosing spondylitis or in good health (not recorded which). The chain employs TRBV18 and TRBJ1-5; D is ambiguous. Input material: blood, either unsorted or a sorted T cell fraction (not recorded which). The CDR3 DNA reads TGTGCCAGCTCACCAGGTTTAGGCACCGGGCCCCAGCATTTT. Protein sequence: CASSPGLGTGPQHF.